A single sample is the source of the 21 T cell receptor beta chains below, sequenced in a study of control samples from healthy donors and cancer patients (dated by TCRdb to the early 2020s). Receptor amplification or capture employed the immunoSEQ multiplex PCR assay. Sourced from immuneACCESS, this table was stored by TCRdb with only in-frame sequences that have V and J called. A share of the clones is absent; for the studies checked, an unresolved V gene accounts for under half, and the remainder has no known explanation. The sample includes over 150,000 clones, with about 95% observed a single time. The ten largest clonotypes hold 14% of the sample. Sequenced: PBMCs. These receptors all stem from a man in his sixties with colorectal cancer.

This rearrangement joins TRBV5-1 to TRBJ2-2; tentatively, D is TRBD1 or TRBD2 (5 bases each). CDR1 is SGHRS and CDR2 is YFSETQ in the germline V gene. The length of the CDR3 is 15 residues. The V end was cut by 4 bases, the J end by 4 bases, with 14 bases between. The CDR3 coding sequence is TGCGCCAGCAGCGACGGGGCCGGAGGCACCGGGGAGCTGTTTTTT. Translated, it gives CASSDGAGGTGELFF.

This chain links TRBV7-2 with TRBJ2-1; perhaps D is TRBD1 or TRBD2 (5 bases each). This CDR3 is 12 amino acids long. With 5 bases removed from V and 10 bases from J, the gap between germline ends came to 12 bases. Germline V CDR1 and CDR2: SGHTA, FQGNSA. The CDR3 coding sequence is TGTGCCAGCAGCCTCCAAGGGGAGGAGCAGTTCTTC. As protein: CASSLQGEEQFF. The whole variable domain, filled in from reference TRBV7-2 and TRBJ2-1, reads GAGVSQSPSNKVTEKGKDVELRCDPISGHTALYWYRQSLGQGLEFLIYFQGNSAPDKSGLPSDRFSAERTGGSVSTLTIQRTQQEDSAVYLCASSLQGEEQFFGPGTRLTVL.

V is TRBV19 and J is TRBJ1-1, with a possible D match to TRBD1 (5 bases). Trimming removed 9 bases from V and 0 bases from J, with 14 bases in between. This CDR3 has 14 amino acids. Looked up from germline, CDR1 is LNHDA and CDR2 is SQIVND (reference sequence). This CDR3 reads CASRTGLVNTEAFF. The DNA for the CDR3 is TGTGCCAGCAGAACAGGCTTGGTGAACACTGAAGCTTTCTTT.

This clone was counted a single time. This chain's CDR3 is CATSGIGYTF. For the CDR3, the DNA is TGTGCCACCTCCGGGATTGGCTACACCTTC. This chain uses TRBV6-5 with TRBJ1-2, with D unclear. CDR1 and CDR2 (germline): MNHEY, SVGAGI. Trimming pared 10 bases from V and 7 bases from J, leaving 10 bases between. The CDR3 totals 10 residues.

This chain joins TRBV28 and TRBJ1-1; tentatively, D is TRBD1 (6 bases). The CDR3 runs to 15 residues. V was cut by 6 bases and J by 1 base, with 15 bases left in between. The V gene's germline CDR1 is MDHEN and CDR2 SYDVKM. The CDR3 spells CASREGGETNTEAFF. DNA for the CDR3: TGTGCCAGCAGGGAGGGGGGTGAGACGAACACTGAAGCTTTCTTT.

The chain joins TRBV19 to TRBJ2-3; TRBD1 might be the D (6 bases). The length of the CDR3 is 13 residues. Trimming took off 5 bases at V and 3 bases at J, with 9 bases between the two ends. CDR1 is LNHDA and CDR2 is SQIVND in the germline V gene (reference sequence). The CDR3 region has the DNA TGTGCCAGTAGTGAGGGGGTGACAGATACGCAGTATTTT. Protein: CASSEGVTDTQYF.

This clone has a single count. The chain has TRBV7-2 and TRBJ2-3, with 8 positions matching TRBD2. Losses at the gene ends were 2 bases for V and 2 bases for J; bases not matched to a gene: 3. This CDR3 comprises 15 residues. Germline CDR1 SGHTA, CDR2 FQGNSA. The CDR3 sequence: CASSLIAGFTDTQYF. The CDR3 DNA is TGTGCCAGCAGCTTAATAGCGGGGTTCACAGATACGCAGTATTTT.

The chain employs TRBV2 and TRBJ2-2, with 9 positions matching TRBD2. Losses at the gene ends were 4 bases for V and 1 base for J; bases not matched to a gene: 4. The CDR3 runs to 16 residues. Germline assignment: CDR1 SNHLY and CDR2 FYNNEI. The DNA of the CDR3 is TGTGCCAGCAGTGCCGGACTAGCGAGGAACACCGGGGAGCTGTTTTTT. It translates to CASSAGLARNTGELFF.

As to this clone: Other DNA variants within this sample encode the same CDR3. The rearrangement uses TRBV30 and TRBJ1-1; 9 nucleotides line up with TRBD1. The V gene's germline CDR1 is GTSNPN and CDR2 SVGIG (reference sequence). The CDR3 totals 13 residues. V shed 3 bases, J shed 5 bases, and the junction held 4 bases outside the gene matches. CDR3 sequence reads: CAWSRGQGTEAFF. In DNA form, the CDR3 reads TGTGCCTGGAGCAGGGGACAGGGAACTGAAGCTTTCTTT.

The J gene is TRBJ1-5, the V gene TRBV5-6, with no clear D. The germline gives CDR1 SGHDT, CDR2 YYEEEE. Trimming removed 0 bases at V and 7 bases at J, with 8 bases between. This CDR3 spans 13 amino acids. CDR3 nucleotide sequence: TGTGCCAGCAGCTTGGCACCGGGCCAGCCCCAGCATTTT. This gives the protein CASSLAPGQPQHF.

The chain uses TRBV28 and TRBJ1-5; D not certain. The CDR3 is made up of 16 amino acids. V was trimmed by 7 bases and J by 0 bases, leaving 16 bases between them. From germline, CDR1 is MDHEN and CDR2 SYDVKM. The DNA of the CDR3 is TGTGCCAGCACGAGTGTAGGAGCCTCTAGCAATCAGCCCCAGCATTTT. Translating it yields CASTSVGASSNQPQHF.

The rearrangement uses TRBV3-1 (or the pseudogene TRBV3-2) and TRBJ2-3; 11 positions match TRBD2. Germline trimming cut 0 bases from V and 0 bases from J; bases unmatched to any gene: 5. The CDR3 sequence is 18 residues long. The germline V gene has CDR1 LGHDT and CDR2 YNNKEL (reference sequence). The CDR3 DNA follows: TGTGCCAGCAGCCAAGATGGGGGGACTAGCGGAAGCACAGATACGCAGTATTTT. It codes for CASSQDGGTSGSTDTQYF.

The chain recombines TRBV6-5 with TRBJ1-2; D is perhaps TRBD1 (5 bases). The germline gives CDR1 MNHEY, CDR2 SVGAGI. V was clipped by 2 bases and J by 3 bases, with 10 bases between them. CDR3 size: 14 residues. This chain's CDR3 is CASSYAEGYYGYTF. The CDR3 DNA reads TGTGCCAGCAGTTACGCGGAGGGGTACTATGGCTACACCTTC.

V is TRBV28 and J is TRBJ2-7; 10 bases agree with TRBD2. Per the germline V gene, CDR1 is MDHEN and CDR2 is SYDVKM. V was pared by 4 bases and J by 2 bases, with 2 bases of the junction left unmatched. The CDR3 length is 14 residues. This chain's CDR3 is CASSSAGGTYEQYF. The CDR3 coding sequence is TGTGCCAGCAGTTCAGCGGGGGGGACCTACGAGCAGTACTTC. The complete variable domain, with remaining parts taken from reference TRBV28 and TRBJ2-7, reads DVKVTQSSRYLVKRTGEKVFLECVQDMDHENMFWYRQDPGLGLRLIYFSYDVKMKEKGDIPEGYSVSREKKERFSLILESASTNQTSMYLCASSSAGGTYEQYFGPGTRLTVT.

The chain links TRBV9 to TRBJ1-2; D possibly corresponds to TRBD1 (6 bases). The CDR3 loop spans 14 amino acids. Germline values: CDR1 SGDLS, CDR2 YYNGEE. The V gene lost 0 bases and the J gene lost 8 bases, with 14 bases spanning the gap. CDR3 DNA: TGTGCCAGCAGCGTAGAACAGGGACTGTCCGGCTACACCTTC. Translated: CASSVEQGLSGYTF.

In DNA form, the CDR3 reads TGTGCCAGCAGTTCCGGGATTAGCACAGATACGCAGTATTTT. Its protein is CASSSGISTDTQYF. This chain uses TRBV27 with TRBJ2-3; D perhaps matches TRBD2 (5 bases). V lost 4 bases and J lost 0, with 8 bases in between. This CDR3 is built from 14 residues. Per germline, CDR1 MNHEY and CDR2 SMNVEV (reference sequence).

This chain uses TRBV28 with TRBJ1-5; 7 nucleotides match TRBD1. Germline CDR1 MDHEN, CDR2 SYDVKM. V lost 7 bases, J lost 5 bases, and 2 bases stayed unmatched. CDR3 length: 12 residues. The CDR3 DNA reads TGTGCCAGCATTGACAGGGATCAGCCCCAGCATTTT. Translated: CASIDRDQPQHF.

This rearrangement joins TRBV23-1 to TRBJ2-5, with a possible D match to TRBD1 (6 bases). TRBV23-1 is noted as an ORF with a role that remains uncertain. V was trimmed by 4 bases and J by 8 bases, leaving 14 bases between them. This CDR3 spans 13 amino acids. This CDR3 is CASSRATGETQYF. The CDR3 nucleotides read TGCGCCAGCAGTCGGGCGACAGGTGAAACCCAGTACTTC.

The chain recombines TRBV7-2 with TRBJ2-5; TRBD1 or TRBD2 may be the D gene (6 bases each). V dropped 1 base and J dropped 4 bases, with 16 bases sitting between them. CDR1 is SGHTA, CDR2 FQGNSA, per germline. This CDR3 contains 16 residues. DNA of the CDR3: TGTGCCAGCAGCTTAGGTGGTGCACAGGGAGGAGAGACCCAGTACTTC. It translates to CASSLGGAQGGETQYF.

The chain has TRBV5-6 and TRBJ2-3; D not resolved. The CDR3 loop spans 15 amino acids. V shed 9 bases and J shed 7 bases, with 24 bases lying between them. CDR1 and CDR2 (germline): SGHDT, YYEEEE. The CDR3, as DNA: TGTGCCATCCCGGTCAAGCCTATTAGCAGAAATACGCAGTATTTT. It specifies CAIPVKPISRNTQYF.

V usage is TRBV18 and J usage is TRBJ2-2; possible D gene TRBD1, 6 bases. From germline, CDR1 is KGHSH and CDR2 LQKENI. The CDR3 is 15 amino acids. V gave up 3 bases and J gave up 0 bases, with 8 bases separating them. In DNA form, the CDR3 reads TGTGCCAGCTCACCCGGGACACCGAACACCGGGGAGCTGTTTTTT. It translates to CASSPGTPNTGELFF.